The 6 T cell receptor beta chains reported below all come from one sample, sequenced in a study of molecular identifiers for immune sequencing clone quantification. TCRdb ran MiXCR on the PCR reads and lists one entry per CDR3 protein. The table lists approximately 90,000 distinct CDR3 sequences, approximately 25% of them singletons. The sample consisted of naive CD8+ T cells from blood, with Jurkat cell RNA spiked in. Described subset: FACS-sorted CD8+CD4-CCR7+CD45RA+ naive T cells. The receptor source for this set is a human donor in good health. Some libraries in this study had Jurkat cell RNA spiked in.

This clonotype has a count of ten or more. The chain links TRBV7-3 to TRBJ2-1; D may be TRBD1 (7 bases). Looked up from germline, CDR1 is SGHTA and CDR2 is FQGTGA. This CDR3 has 15 amino acids. The V gene lost 1 base and the J gene lost 2 bases, with 9 bases spanning the gap. The CDR3 nucleotides read TGTGCCAGCAGCTTAAGCGGGACAGCCTACAATGAGCAGTTCTTC. This sequence encodes CASSLSGTAYNEQFF. Full variable domain (rest looked up from reference TRBV7-3 and TRBJ2-1): GAGVSQTPSNKVTEKGKYVELRCDPISGHTALYWYRQSLGQGPEFLIYFQGTGAADDSGLPNDRFFAVRPEGSVSTLKIQRTERGDSAVYLCASSLSGTAYNEQFFGPGTRLTVL.

As for this clonotype: This may stem from a read error, because a much larger clone lies one nucleotide away. The chain is built from TRBV6-5 and TRBJ2-1, with D unclear. In germline, CDR1 is MNHEY, CDR2 SVGAGI. CDR3 length equals 15 residues. CDR3 in DNA: TGTGCCAGCAGTTACTCGTTAAGCTCCTACGATGAGCAGTTCTTC. Amino acid sequence: CASSYSLSSYDEQFF.

As DNA, the CDR3 is TGCAGTGCTAGACCCGGGACTTCCTACGAGCAGTACTTC. It specifies CSARPGTSYEQYF. The chain joins TRBV20-1 to TRBJ2-7, with D tentatively TRBD2 (6 bases). Trimming pared 2 bases from V and 1 base from J, leaving 9 bases between. CDR1 and CDR2 from the germline V gene are DFQATT and SNEGSKA (reference sequence). The CDR3 totals 13 residues.

This clonotype has ten or more counts. The genes are TRBV5-4 and TRBJ2-3, with D maybe TRBD2 (6 bases). CDR3 length: 19 amino acids. Germline CDR1 is SGHNT and CDR2 is YYREEE (reference sequence). Deletions cut 3 bases from V and 0 bases from J, with 23 bases between. CDR3 nucleotides: TGTGCCAGCAGCTCGGGGGTGGTTCGCGGCGGCGAGAGCACAGATACGCAGTATTTT. Protein: CASSSGVVRGGESTDTQYF.

This sequence joins TRBV19 and TRBJ1-1; D gene unclear. Germline CDR1 is LNHDA and CDR2 is SQIVND (reference sequence). V was shortened by 4 bases and J by 0 bases, with 18 bases between the two germline ends. This CDR3 region has 17 residues. CDR3 nucleotide sequence: TGTGCCAGTAGTAGCGACATCGATTGGCAGTTGAACACTGAAGCTTTCTTT. This codes for CASSSDIDWQLNTEAFF.

V gene TRBV2 combines with J gene TRBJ2-1; TRBD2 matches at 7 bases. The CDR3 length is 15 residues. J lost 7 bases, V lost 1 base, and 7 bases had no gene match. Germline CDR1 and CDR2: SNHLY and FYNNEI. Here the CDR3 DNA reads TGTGCCAGCAGTGAAGATAGCGGGTCGAGGAATGAGCAGTTCTTC. It translates to CASSEDSGSRNEQFF.